The entry below describes one T cell receptor (beta chain). What it binds is not known. TCRdb recomputed calls from the PCR reads with MiXCR, one row per CDR3 protein. The sample shows about 320,000 distinct CDR3 sequences, about 22% of them seen only once. The sample originates from a study of molecular identifiers for immune sequencing clone quantification. Study-level points and caveats: Because of identical TCR molecules sharing a barcode, sizes of highly expanded clones could be underestimated.

The ends were cut back, 1 base at V and 1 base at J, with 12 bases in the middle. Germline values: CDR1 SGDLS, CDR2 YYNGEE. The CDR3 spans 15 residues. This rearrangement joins TRBV9 to TRBJ2-7; D might be TRBD2 (5 bases). The receptor comes from a human donor in good health. Some libraries in this study had Jurkat cell RNA spiked in. The sequenced material came from naive CD8+ T cells from blood, with Jurkat cell RNA spiked in. Regarding subset: FACS-sorted CD8+CD4-CCR7+CD45RA+ naive T cells. The CDR3 sequence: CASSVKGGPSYEQYF. In DNA form, the CDR3 reads TGTGCCAGCAGCGTAAAGGGCGGGCCATCCTACGAGCAGTACTTC.